Sequencing of this TCR beta chain was carried out in a study of blood T cell repertoires in COVID-19. From its first to its last residue, the CDR3 has 10 amino acids. This clone has just one count. It is likely a read error, because the conserved phenylalanine at the end of the CDR3 is missing. It is unclear where the CDR3 begins or ends on the DNA, so no DNA is shown, and the CDR3 is as TCRdb lists it. The data were produced by immunoSEQ multiplex PCR, yet TCRdb's version contains in-frame clones alone and is incomplete. The sample contains just under 95,000 clones, about four fifths of which appear only once.

The gene calls are TRBV21-1 and TRBJ2-7; TRBD1, the D gene given by the table, was not confirmed from the DNA. TRBV21-1 is a pseudogene. The sequencing input was peripheral blood. The sequence derives from a human donor in a cohort sampled during active COVID-19. CDR3 amino acids: CASSIRGRGA.